This T cell receptor beta chain was documented in a study of blood T cell repertoires in COVID-19. Sequencing used immunoSEQ multiplex PCR; TCRdb keeps in-frame clones, though not all of them. The table lists over 150,000 clones, around four fifths of them singletons. The Seattle patients joined while their infection was active and were tracked longitudinally afterward. The CDR3 consists of 15 residues. Germline loops: CDR1 SGHRS, CDR2 YFSETQ. J gave up 4 bases and V 3 bases, and 6 bases lay outside the gene matches. The J gene is TRBJ2-3, the V gene TRBV5-1, with 9 bases aligning to TRBD2. The sequencing input was peripheral blood. The clonotype originates from a woman of 80 years or more with COVID-19, enrolled during active disease. The CDR3 nucleotides read TGCGCCAGCAGCTCCCTTGCGGGAGGGCCAGATACGCAGTATTTT. Its translation is CASSSLAGGPDTQYF.